Listed below are T cell receptor beta chains from one sample, sequenced in a study of T cell responses to AZD1222 COVID-19 vaccine. Clones were read by immunoSEQ multiplex PCR, and TCRdb kept only the in-frame ones, dropping some. The table shows 150,000 to 200,000 clones, with 92% occurring only once. The input for sequencing was peripheral blood, taken on day 0 of AZD1222 vaccination. The receptors were sampled from an adult in good health. CDR3s include the opening cysteine and the closing phenylalanine or tryptophan. Each record gives: J gene, V gene, clone size, D gene, CDR3 DNA, CDR3 protein. The D gene is left open where the match is weak. For some rows the clone size is stated as once, few or many, or as a class when expanded; others skip it.

J: TRBJ1-5
V: TRBV6-4
size: .
D: .
DNA: TGTGCCAGCAGCCCTGAAGCGAGGCAGCCCCAGCATTTT
CDR3: CASSPEARQPQHF

J: TRBJ1-2
V: TRBV28
size: .
D: .
DNA: TGTGCCAGCAGCCTCGTACAGGGTCGAGCGGGGTATGGCTACACCTTC
CDR3: CASSLVQGRAGYGYTF

J: TRBJ2-5
V: TRBV24-1
size: once
D: TRBD1
DNA: TGTGCCACCAGTGATGTAGGGGACAGCCAAGAGACCCAGTACTTC
CDR3: CATSDVGDSQETQYF

J: TRBJ1-2
V: TRBV7-9
size: .
D: .
DNA: TGTGCCAGCAGCTACAACAGGGTTAACTATGGCTACACCTTC
CDR3: CASSYNRVNYGYTF

J: TRBJ1-4
V: TRBV7-9
size: .
D: .
DNA: TGTGCCAGCAGCTTGGTTTCGGAAAAACTGTTTTTT
CDR3: CASSLVSEKLFF

J: TRBJ2-1
V: TRBV10-3
size: .
D: .
DNA: TGTGCCATCAGTGGTCAGGACAATGAGCAGTTCTTC
CDR3: CAISGQDNEQFF

J: TRBJ2-7
V: TRBV27
size: .
D: .
DNA: TGTGCCAGTTGGGCGTCAGGGGTTAGCTCCTACGAGCAGTACTTC
CDR3: CASWASGVSSYEQYF

J: TRBJ1-1
V: TRBV30
size: .
D: .
DNA: TGTGCCTGGAGTACCCTACGAACTGAAGCTTTCTTT
CDR3: CAWSTLRTEAFF

J: TRBJ1-2
V: TRBV7-9
size: .
D: TRBD1
DNA: TGTGCCAGCAGCTCCTTGGGACAGGGTCAATATGGCTACACCTTC
CDR3: CASSSLGQGQYGYTF

J: TRBJ1-3
V: TRBV30
size: few
D: TRBD1
DNA: TGTGCCTGGAGCGACAGGGTGAGGGGAAACACCATATATTTT
CDR3: CAWSDRVRGNTIYF

J: TRBJ1-1
V: TRBV12-3/TRBV12-4
size: .
D: .
DNA: TGTGCCAGCAGTTTTCAGGGGAACACTGAAGCTTTCTTT
CDR3: CASSFQGNTEAFF

J: TRBJ1-1
V: TRBV19
size: .
D: .
DNA: TGTGCCAGTAGTATAGGGGGGATCAGCACTGAAGCTTTCTTT
CDR3: CASSIGGISTEAFF

J: TRBJ2-2
V: TRBV28
size: .
D: TRBD1
DNA: TGTGCCAGCAGCTTTCCCTCAGGACAGGGAGGAACCGGGGAGCTGTTTTTT
CDR3: CASSFPSGQGGTGELFF

J: TRBJ1-6
V: TRBV4-2
size: .
D: .
DNA: TGTGCCAGCAGCCAGGGGGGAACCCTACCCCTCCACTTT
CDR3: CASSQGGTLPLHF

J: TRBJ1-3
V: TRBV7-8
size: .
D: .
DNA: TGTGCCAGCAGCTTAGTTCAGGGATTTCCCTCTGGAAACACCATATATTTT
CDR3: CASSLVQGFPSGNTIYF

J: TRBJ2-7
V: TRBV27
size: .
D: TRBD2
DNA: TGTGCCAGCAGTGATTTGGGGGGGAGGTACGAGCAGTACTTC
CDR3: CASSDLGGRYEQYF

J: TRBJ1-1
V: TRBV5-6
size: .
D: .
DNA: TGTGCCAGCAGTCCGATCCTAACGGGGAGAGGGGAAAACACTGAAGCTTTCTTT
CDR3: CASSPILTGRGENTEAFF

J: TRBJ2-1
V: TRBV27
size: few
D: .
DNA: TGTGCCAGCAGTTTTAGCTCCTACAATGAGCAGTTCTTC
CDR3: CASSFSSYNEQFF

J: TRBJ1-2
V: TRBV7-8
size: few
D: .
DNA: TGTGCCAGCAGCTTCCCAGGACAGTTGGAGGGCTACACCTTC
CDR3: CASSFPGQLEGYTF

J: TRBJ2-5
V: TRBV3-1/TRBV3-2
size: .
D: .
DNA: TGTGCCAGCAGGCGGCAGCCCCCCACTCACGGGCAAGAGACCCAGTACTTC
CDR3: CASRRQPPTHGQETQYF

J: TRBJ1-2
V: TRBV29-1
size: .
D: .
DNA: TGCAGCGTTTCCCATTCAAATGGCTACACCTTC
CDR3: CSVSHSNGYTF

J: TRBJ2-7
V: TRBV3-1/TRBV3-2
size: .
D: .
DNA: TGTGCCAGCAGCCAGACAACTAGGATCCCATACGAGCAGTACTTC
CDR3: CASSQTTRIPYEQYF

J: TRBJ1-2
V: TRBV5-1
size: .
D: .
DNA: TGCGCCAGCAGCTTGGGGTCGTATGGCGGGAACTATGGCTACACCTTC
CDR3: CASSLGSYGGNYGYTF

J: TRBJ1-6
V: TRBV18
size: .
D: .
DNA: TGTGCCAGCTCACCGGGAGGGTCACCCCTCCACTTT
CDR3: CASSPGGSPLHF

J: TRBJ1-4
V: TRBV29-1
size: .
D: .
DNA: TGCAGCGTGCACGAATTACAGGGAATGACTAATGAAAAACTGTTTTTT
CDR3: CSVHELQGMTNEKLFF

J: TRBJ1-2
V: TRBV4-2
size: .
D: .
DNA: TGTGCCAGCAGCCAAGATAGGGGCTACACCTTC
CDR3: CASSQDRGYTF

J: TRBJ1-1
V: TRBV6-5
size: .
D: .
DNA: TGTGCCAGCAGTAGGGGGGGGGATGAAGCTTTCTTT
CDR3: CASSRGGDEAFF

J: TRBJ1-5
V: TRBV28
size: .
D: .
DNA: TGTGCCAGCAGTTTATTTTCGGGAAGCAATCAGCCCCAGCATTTT
CDR3: CASSLFSGSNQPQHF

J: TRBJ2-5
V: TRBV7-2
size: once
D: TRBD2
DNA: TGTGCCAGCAGCACTTGGCGGGAGGGCCCCCAAGAGACCCAGTACTTC
CDR3: CASSTWREGPQETQYF

J: TRBJ2-7
V: TRBV7-2
size: .
D: .
DNA: TGTGCCAGCAGCCCCGGGACTGACTACGAGCAGTACTTC
CDR3: CASSPGTDYEQYF

J: TRBJ2-1
V: TRBV12-3/TRBV12-4
size: .
D: .
DNA: TGTGCCAGCAGTGTTACAGGGTCCAATGAGCAGTTCTTC
CDR3: CASSVTGSNEQFF

J: TRBJ1-1
V: TRBV10-1
size: .
D: .
DNA: TGCTTAGATATGAACACTGAAGCTTTCTTT
CDR3: CLDMNTEAFF

J: TRBJ1-2
V: TRBV7-9
size: .
D: .
DNA: TGTGCCAGCAGCCAGGACGGAGCTACCTTC
CDR3: CASSQDGATF

J: TRBJ2-4
V: TRBV28
size: .
D: TRBD1
DNA: TGTGCCAGCAGTTACCTCATAGGGGGGATCGGACAGGGTGATAGGCTAGCCAAAAACATTCAGTACTTC
CDR3: CASSYLIGGIGQGDRLAKNIQYF

J: TRBJ1-2
V: TRBV28
size: .
D: .
DNA: TGTGCCAGCAGTTCTGGCAGTTATGGCTACACCTTC
CDR3: CASSSGSYGYTF

J: TRBJ1-1
V: TRBV6-5
size: .
D: .
DNA: TGTGCCAGCAGACAGGGCGGGGGCACTGAAGCTTTCTTT
CDR3: CASRQGGGTEAFF

J: TRBJ1-6
V: TRBV7-2
size: .
D: .
DNA: TGTGCCAGCAGCGGGGGGGGCCCGAGGGTAGGTTCACCCCTCCACTTT
CDR3: CASSGGGPRVGSPLHF

J: TRBJ2-1
V: TRBV3-1/TRBV3-2
size: .
D: .
DNA: TGTGCCAGCAGACTTACTATTACTTCTACTACTCCTAATGAGCAGTTCTTC
CDR3: CASRLTITSTTPNEQFF

J: TRBJ2-2
V: TRBV28
size: .
D: .
DNA: TGTGCCAGCAGTTTAATGGGGAACACCGGGGAGCTGTTTTTT
CDR3: CASSLMGNTGELFF

J: TRBJ1-2
V: TRBV5-4
size: .
D: .
DNA: TGTGCCAGCAGCTTTGGCCAGTCCCACTATGGCTACACCTTC
CDR3: CASSFGQSHYGYTF

J: TRBJ2-7
V: TRBV6-5
size: .
D: .
DNA: TGTGCCAGCAGTCCAGGACAAGACTACGAGCAGTACTTC
CDR3: CASSPGQDYEQYF

J: TRBJ2-1
V: TRBV28
size: once
D: TRBD2
DNA: TGTGCCAGCAGTTGGGGGGGGACCGAGGACAATGAGCAGTTCTTC
CDR3: CASSWGGTEDNEQFF

J: TRBJ1-1
V: TRBV3-1/TRBV3-2
size: .
D: TRBD1
DNA: TGTGCCAGCAGCTACAACAGGGGCGACACTGAAGCTTTCTTT
CDR3: CASSYNRGDTEAFF

J: TRBJ2-7
V: TRBV9
size: .
D: TRBD2
DNA: TGTGCCAGCAGCGAAGCGACTAGCGGTCTGCATCGCTCCTACGAGCAGTACTTC
CDR3: CASSEATSGLHRSYEQYF

J: TRBJ2-2
V: TRBV11-2
size: .
D: .
DNA: TGTGCCAGCAGCCCCCCCTCTCGGACCGGGGAGCTGTTTTTT
CDR3: CASSPPSRTGELFF

J: TRBJ2-1
V: TRBV30
size: .
D: .
DNA: TGTGCCTGGAGGTGGGTCTTCTCGGCCTACAATGAGCAGTTCTTC
CDR3: CAWRWVFSAYNEQFF

J: TRBJ1-4
V: TRBV28
size: .
D: .
DNA: TGTGCCAGCTCTTATCCAGGCGAAAAACTGTTTTTT
CDR3: CASSYPGEKLFF

J: TRBJ1-5
V: TRBV18
size: .
D: .
DNA: TGTGCCAGCTCCTCAACGGGGTGGAGCAATCAGCCCCAGCATTTT
CDR3: CASSSTGWSNQPQHF

J: TRBJ2-2
V: TRBV19
size: .
D: .
DNA: TGTGCCAGTACCACAGAATGGGATGCGAACACCGGGGAGCTGTTTTTT
CDR3: CASTTEWDANTGELFF

J: TRBJ2-1
V: TRBV9
size: once
D: TRBD2
DNA: TGTGCCAGCAGCGTAGGGCCTAGCGGGGGTAACAATGAGCAGTTCTTC
CDR3: CASSVGPSGGNNEQFF

J: TRBJ1-3
V: TRBV5-6
size: .
D: .
DNA: TGTGCCAGCAGCTTGGTAGGGCAGTTCTCTGGAAACACCATATATTTT
CDR3: CASSLVGQFSGNTIYF

J: TRBJ2-2
V: TRBV7-9
size: .
D: TRBD2
DNA: TGTGCCAGCAGCCGCCTCAGCCGAGCGGGGATACCGGTCGGGGAGCTGTTTTTT
CDR3: CASSRLSRAGIPVGELFF

J: TRBJ1-3
V: TRBV4-1
size: .
D: TRBD1
DNA: TGCGCCAGCAGCCTTTCCATCGACAGGGACTCTGGAAACACCATATATTTT
CDR3: CASSLSIDRDSGNTIYF

J: TRBJ1-3
V: TRBV7-9
size: .
D: TRBD1
DNA: TGTGCCAGCAGCTTAGCGTATATGGGACAGGGTCCTGGAAACACCATATATTTT
CDR3: CASSLAYMGQGPGNTIYF

J: TRBJ1-1
V: TRBV7-2
size: .
D: .
DNA: TGTGCCAGCAGCTTGATCGGGGGTGCGAGTGAAGCTTTCTTT
CDR3: CASSLIGGASEAFF